One TCR beta chain is described in this entry. This entry comes from a study of blood T cell repertoires in COVID-19. The overall study: Sources were T cells, B-cell-depleted T cells, or PBMCs; the material itself was cDNA or gDNA.

Losses at the gene ends were 7 bases for V and 2 bases for J; bases not matched to a gene: 5. The germline CDR1 and CDR2 sequences are SNHLY and FYNNEI. The length of the CDR3 is 14 residues. Profiling relied on immunoSEQ multiplex PCR, and the TCRdb table lists in-frame clones only, not all of them. The table has more than 40,000 clones, 80% to 90% seen once; the top ten hold roughly 14%. Material: peripheral blood. V and J are TRBV2 and TRBJ2-7, with 10 bases lining up with TRBD1. The receptor's source is a human donor in a cohort sampled during active COVID-19. The donor label of this sample is uncertain. CDR3 DNA: TGTGCCAGCAAAAGGGACAGGGGTACCTACGAGCAGTACTTC. The encoded protein is CASKRDRGTYEQYF.